Listed below are T cell receptor beta chains from one sample, sequenced in a study of T cells in Graves' hyperthyroidism and ophthalmopathy. TCRdb reanalysed the multiplex PCR reads using MiXCR and keeps one entry per CDR3 protein. The repertoire includes approximately 690,000 distinct CDR3 sequences, less than 25% of them detected once, and under 35% sits in the top ten. Sequencing was done on a sample of blood. Receptors originate from a man aged 25 to 40 with Graves' ophthalmopathy. The CDR3 runs from the conserved cysteine through the conserved F or W. A D gene is named only where the DNA matches it firmly. Size values are once, few and many counts, or a class for expanded clones, and some rows have none.

len	v_gene	abundance	j_gene	d_gene	CDR3aa	CDR3nt
14	TRBV5-8	many	TRBJ2-3	NA	CASSLVGIGDTQYF	TGTGCCAGCAGCTTGGTCGGGATAGGAGATACGCAGTATTTT
14	TRBV4-1	NA	TRBJ2-7	NA	CASSQVLGDYEQYF	TGCGCCAGCAGCCAAGTTCTCGGAGATTACGAGCAGTACTTC
14	TRBV12-3/TRBV12-4	few	TRBJ1-5	NA	CASNLRGLNQPQHF	TGTGCCAGCAATCTAAGGGGATTAAATCAGCCCCAGCATTTT
14	TRBV3-1	few	TRBJ2-5	NA	CASSRPRVGKTQYF	TGTGCCAGCAGCCGCCCCAGGGTGGGGAAGACCCAGTACTTC
19	TRBV28	many	TRBJ2-3	TRBD2	CASSLTSGTSGSRVDTQYF	TGTGCCAGCAGCTTAACCTCCGGGACTAGCGGTTCCCGTGTAGATACGCAGTATTTT
15	TRBV3-1	many	TRBJ2-7	TRBD2	CASSQLAGATYEQYF	TGTGCCAGCAGCCAGCTAGCGGGGGCCACCTACGAGCAGTACTTC
14	TRBV6-1	NA	TRBJ1-3	NA	CASSEDPTGNTIYF	TGCGCCAGCAGTGAGGACCCAACTGGAAACACCATATATTTT
15	TRBV12-3/TRBV12-4	few	TRBJ2-3	NA	CASSLKLGGTDTQYF	TGTGCCAGCAGTTTAAAACTGGGTGGCACAGATACGCAGTATTTT
13	TRBV7-3	few	TRBJ2-1	NA	CASSLNLNNEQFF	TGTGCCAGCAGCTTAAACTTAAACAATGAGCAGTTCTTC
15	TRBV20-1	many	TRBJ2-3	TRBD2	CSARGGSGREDTQYF	TGCAGTGCTAGAGGCGGCAGCGGGAGGGAAGATACGCAGTATTTT
16	TRBV7-2	many	TRBJ1-4	TRBD1	CASSFPSDRRDEKLFF	TGTGCCAGCAGCTTCCCATCGGACAGGCGAGATGAAAAACTGTTTTTT
16	TRBV6-1	few	TRBJ1-2	NA	CASSELGTREDYGYTF	TGTGCCAGCAGTGAACTTGGGACCCGGGAGGACTATGGCTACACCTTC
17	TRBV18	few	TRBJ2-2	TRBD2	CASSPPLSGSGTGELFF	TGTGCCAGCTCACCACCGTTAAGCGGGAGCGGCACCGGGGAGCTGTTTTTT
14	TRBV28	few	TRBJ2-2	NA	CASSSTTNTGELFF	TGTGCCAGCAGCTCGACCACAAACACCGGGGAGCTGTTTTTT
15	TRBV27	few	TRBJ2-2	NA	CASTTLKGRTGELFF	TGTGCCAGCACCACACTCAAGGGGCGGACCGGGGAGCTGTTTTTT
13	TRBV28	NA	TRBJ1-6	NA	CASTDSYNSPLHF	TGTGCCAGCACAGATAGCTATAATTCACCCCTCCACTTT
15	TRBV7-6	many	TRBJ2-3	NA	CASSFRASAADTQYF	TGTGCCAGCAGCTTTCGAGCCTCGGCCGCAGATACGCAGTATTTT
16	TRBV3-1	NA	TRBJ2-6	NA	CASSQDAGSGANVLTF	TGTGCCAGCAGCCAAGACGCCGGCTCTGGGGCCAACGTCCTGACTTTC